The rows below give T cell receptor beta chains drawn from one sample of a study of neurological immune-mediated disorders. TCRdb analysed the 5' RACE reads with MiXCR anew, one entry per CDR3 protein. The sample has more than 20,000 distinct CDR3 sequences; more than 2% are singletons. The sequenced sample was PBMCs. The receptors derive from a woman aged 45-60 years with multiple sclerosis. The CDR3 runs from the conserved cysteine through the conserved F or W. D genes are given only for firm matches. Rows may omit the clone size; those that give it use once, few, many or a size class.

v_gene,d_gene,j_gene,abundance,CDR3aa,CDR3nt
TRBV5-1,.,TRBJ1-3,many,CASSSDALSGNTIYF,TGCGCCAGCAGCTCCGATGCTCTGTCTGGAAACACCATATATTTT
TRBV5-1,.,TRBJ2-1,many,CASSLGVGDYNEQFF,TGCGCCAGCAGCTTGGGTGTTGGGGACTACAATGAGCAGTTCTTC
TRBV7-3,.,TRBJ2-2,many,CASSRLGGPNTGELFF,TGTGCCAGCAGTCGGCTGGGTGGGCCGAACACCGGGGAGCTGTTTTTT
TRBV11-2,TRBD2,TRBJ2-7,many,CASSTSGTYEQYF,TGTGCCAGCAGCACTAGCGGTACCTACGAGCAGTACTTC
TRBV12-3/TRBV12-4,.,TRBJ2-7,many,CASSFGQEQYF,TGTGCCAGCAGTTTCGGGCAGGAGCAGTACTTC
TRBV20-1,.,TRBJ1-1,many,CSARVNWDVEAFF,TGCAGTGCTAGAGTAAACTGGGACGTTGAAGCTTTCTTT
TRBV20-1,TRBD1,TRBJ1-1,few,CSAEDRVGYTEAFF,TGCAGTGCTGAAGACAGGGTAGGGTACACTGAAGCTTTCTTT
TRBV6-4,.,TRBJ2-7,many,CARELGALRLNEQYF,TGTGCCAGAGAATTAGGGGCCTTGCGGTTAAACGAGCAGTACTTC
TRBV5-1,.,TRBJ2-7,many,CASSLVRGTYEQYF,TGCGCCAGCAGCTTGGTACGGGGAACCTACGAGCAGTACTTC
TRBV5-1,.,TRBJ2-2,many,CASSFETGELFF,TGCGCCAGCAGCTTTGAGACCGGGGAGCTGTTTTTT
TRBV5-1,.,TRBJ2-7,many,CASSLNYPYEQYF,TGCGCCAGCAGCTTGAACTATCCCTACGAGCAGTACTTC
TRBV6-6,.,TRBJ2-7,many,CASIELLDRTYEQYF,TGTGCCAGCATCGAATTACTGGACAGAACGTACGAGCAGTACTTC
TRBV20-1,TRBD1,TRBJ1-2,many,CSAEQGWGYGYTF,TGCAGTGCTGAACAGGGGTGGGGCTATGGCTACACCTTC
TRBV7-8,TRBD2,TRBJ2-7,many,CASSFAASGRFGEQYF,TGTGCCAGCAGCTTTGCGGCTAGCGGGAGATTCGGCGAGCAGTACTTC
TRBV20-1,TRBD1,TRBJ2-7,many,CSARGKQGKNPLWSYEQYF,TGCAGTGCTAGAGGGAAACAGGGGAAAAATCCCCTTTGGTCCTACGAGCAGTACTTC
TRBV18,TRBD1,TRBJ1-2,.,CASSPPDREHYGYTF,TGTGCCAGCTCACCCCCCGACAGGGAACACTATGGCTACACCTTC
TRBV4-1,.,TRBJ2-3,many,CASSQGEITDTQYF,TGCGCCAGCAGCCAAGGCGAGATCACAGATACGCAGTATTTT
TRBV20-1,.,TRBJ1-1,many,CSARDLGQGGSEAFF,TGCAGTGCTAGAGATTTGGGGCAGGGAGGATCTGAAGCTTTCTTT
TRBV5-1,TRBD1,TRBJ1-4,.,CASSLGTGFNEKLFF,TGCGCCAGCAGCCTCGGGACAGGGTTTAATGAAAAACTGTTTTTT
TRBV7-3,TRBD1,TRBJ1-6,.,CASRQTGTGRSPLHF,TGTGCCAGCAGACAAACCGGGACAGGGCGTTCACCCCTCCACTTT
TRBV20-1,.,TRBJ1-1,many,CSARVHQGNTEAFF,TGCAGTGCTAGAGTCCATCAGGGGAACACTGAAGCTTTCTTT
TRBV11-1,.,TRBJ2-1,many,CASSSLKVPYNEQFF,TGTGCCAGCAGCTCGTTAAAAGTCCCCTACAATGAGCAGTTCTTC
TRBV20-1,.,TRBJ1-5,many,CSASTGGNQPQHF,TGCAGTGCTAGTACGGGAGGCAATCAGCCCCAGCATTTT
TRBV20-1,.,TRBJ2-5,few,CSARDPRSSTAASQYF,TGCAGTGCTAGAGACCCCAGGTCTAGCACTGCGGCGTCCCAGTACTTC
TRBV27,.,TRBJ1-5,many,CASRDSYSNQPQNF,TGTGCCAGCAGAGACAGCTATAGCAATCAGCCCCAGAATTTT
TRBV7-2,TRBD1,TRBJ2-5,many,CASSLNPGGETQYF,TGTGCCAGCAGCTTAAATCCAGGGGGTGAGACCCAGTACTTC
TRBV5-1,.,TRBJ1-3,many,CASSLQGDTIYF,TGCGCCAGCAGCTTGCAGGGAGACACCATATATTTT
TRBV11-3,TRBD1,TRBJ2-7,.,CASSLTLTGGSYEQYF,TGTGCCAGCAGCTTAACTCTGACAGGGGGCTCCTACGAGCAGTACTTC
TRBV20-1,.,TRBJ1-5,many,CSARAGNGNQPQHF,TGCAGTGCTAGAGCCGGAAATGGGAATCAGCCCCAGCATTTT